These 5 T cell receptor beta chains were all obtained from the same sample, sequenced in a study of cytomegalovirus exposure and HLA in healthy donors. PCR primers comprised 60 Vbeta and 13 Jbeta primers. Generated by immunoSEQ multiplex PCR, the TCRdb table keeps only in-frame clones and is missing some. The data hold roughly 140,000 clones, with roughly 80% observed a single time. Sequenced input: PBMCs. Receptors were obtained from a middle-aged man in good health and CMV-seronegative.

This rearrangement joins TRBV6-4 to TRBJ1-1; the match to TRBD1 covers 9 bases. This CDR3 region has 15 residues. Germline lookup yields CDR1 MRHNA and CDR2 SNTAGT. The V segment lost 6 bases and the J segment 7 bases; nucleotides outside the gene matches: 12. This chain's CDR3 is CASSWDRVPPSEAFF. DNA of the CDR3: TGTGCCAGCAGCTGGGACAGGGTGCCCCCGAGTGAAGCTTTCTTT.

The J gene is TRBJ2-6, the V gene TRBV2, with D maybe TRBD1 (6 bases). This CDR3 has 15 residues. V shed 8 bases and J shed 2 bases, with 13 bases lying between them. The germline CDR1 and CDR2 sequences are SNHLY and FYNNEI. CDR3 bases: TGTGCCAGCGGGGGCCCAGGCGCTGGGGCCAACGTCCTGACTTTC. It specifies CASGGPGAGANVLTF.

This rearrangement joins TRBV4-3 to TRBJ2-3, with 7 nucleotides matching TRBD1. Trimming at V came to 1 base and at J to 6 bases, leaving 7 bases not matched to a gene. Germline assignment: CDR1 LGHNA and CDR2 YSLEER. The CDR3 length is 15 residues. CDR3 loop: CASSQATGAGDTQYF. DNA for the CDR3: TGCGCCAGCAGCCAAGCTACAGGGGCAGGGGATACGCAGTATTTT.

The rearrangement joins TRBV6-1 to TRBJ2-1; TRBD2 matches at 8 bases. The germline V gene encodes CDR1 MNHNS and CDR2 SASEGT. This CDR3 comprises 13 residues. Unmatched junction bases numbered 8, after V lost 7 bases and J lost 9 bases. The chain's CDR3 is CASTTGTSREQFF. The CDR3 region has the DNA TGTGCCAGCACTACCGGGACTAGTCGTGAGCAGTTCTTC.

In nucleotides, the CDR3 is TGTGCCAGCAGCTCAGCGGTGGGGACAGGGGTAGAGGGAACTGAAGCTTTCTTT. This translates into CASSSAVGTGVEGTEAFF. This chain joins TRBV7-9 and TRBJ1-1; 10 nucleotides match TRBD1. In germline, CDR1 is SEHNR, CDR2 FQNEAQ (reference sequence). CDR3 length: 18 residues. The V gene end was trimmed by 4 bases and the J gene end by 5 bases; junction bases not matched to a gene: 16. Full variable domain (rest looked up from reference TRBV7-9 and TRBJ1-1): DTGVSQNPRHKITKRGQNVTFRCDPISEHNRLYWYRQTLGQGPEFLTYFQNEAQLEKSRLLSDRFSAERPKGSFSTLEIQRTEQGDSAMYLCASSSAVGTGVEGTEAFFGQGTRLTVV.